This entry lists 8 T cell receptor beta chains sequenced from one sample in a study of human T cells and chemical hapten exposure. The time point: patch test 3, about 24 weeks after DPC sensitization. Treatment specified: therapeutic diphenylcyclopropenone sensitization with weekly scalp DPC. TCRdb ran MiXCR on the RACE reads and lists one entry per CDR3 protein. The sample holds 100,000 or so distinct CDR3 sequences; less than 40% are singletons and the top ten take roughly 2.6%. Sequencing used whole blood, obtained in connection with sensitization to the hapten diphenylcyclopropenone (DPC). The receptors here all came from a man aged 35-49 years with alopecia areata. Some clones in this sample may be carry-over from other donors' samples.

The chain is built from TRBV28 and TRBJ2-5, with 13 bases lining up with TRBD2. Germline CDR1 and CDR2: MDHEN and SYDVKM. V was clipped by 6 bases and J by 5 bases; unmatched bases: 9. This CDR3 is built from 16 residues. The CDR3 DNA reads TGTGCCAGCAGGGGAGGACTAGCGGGAGAGAAGGAGACCCAGTACTTC. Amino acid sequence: CASRGGLAGEKETQYF.

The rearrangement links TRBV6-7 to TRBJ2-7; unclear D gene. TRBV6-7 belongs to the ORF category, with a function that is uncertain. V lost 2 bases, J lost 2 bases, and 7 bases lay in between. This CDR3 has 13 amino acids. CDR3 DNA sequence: TGTGCCAGCAGTTACAAGGCAGCCTACGAGCAGTACTTC. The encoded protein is CASSYKAAYEQYF.

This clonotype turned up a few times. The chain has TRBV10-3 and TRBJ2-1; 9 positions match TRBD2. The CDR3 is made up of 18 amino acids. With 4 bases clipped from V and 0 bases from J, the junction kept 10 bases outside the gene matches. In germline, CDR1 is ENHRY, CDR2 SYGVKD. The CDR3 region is CAISGPGTSYRSYNEQFF. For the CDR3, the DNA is TGTGCCATCAGTGGACCCGGGACTAGCTACCGCTCCTACAATGAGCAGTTCTTC.

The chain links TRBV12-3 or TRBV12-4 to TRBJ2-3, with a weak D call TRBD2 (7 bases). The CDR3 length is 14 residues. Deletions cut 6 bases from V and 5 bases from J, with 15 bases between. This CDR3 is CASSPVGGQDTQYF. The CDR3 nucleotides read TGTGCCAGCAGCCCCGTGGGGGGGCAAGATACGCAGTATTTT.

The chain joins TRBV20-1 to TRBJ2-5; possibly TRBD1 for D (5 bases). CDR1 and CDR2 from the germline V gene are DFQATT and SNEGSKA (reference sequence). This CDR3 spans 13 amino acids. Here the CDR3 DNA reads TGCAGCGCGTATGGGGCAGAGGAAGAGACCCAGTACTTC. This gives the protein CSAYGAEEETQYF.

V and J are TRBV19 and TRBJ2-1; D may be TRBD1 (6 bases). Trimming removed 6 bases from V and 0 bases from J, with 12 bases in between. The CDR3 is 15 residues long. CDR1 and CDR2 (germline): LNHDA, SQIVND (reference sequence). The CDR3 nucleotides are TGTGCCAGTAGGACTGACAGGAGCTCCTACAATGAGCAGTTCTTC. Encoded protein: CASRTDRSSYNEQFF.

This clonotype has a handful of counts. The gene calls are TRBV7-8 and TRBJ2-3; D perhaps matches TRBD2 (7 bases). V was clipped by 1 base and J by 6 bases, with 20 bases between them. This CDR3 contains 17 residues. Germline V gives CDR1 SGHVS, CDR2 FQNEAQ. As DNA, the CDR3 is TGTGCCAGCAGCTTAGAAGGGGGGGGACACCGGGCTGATACGCAGTATTTT. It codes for CASSLEGGGHRADTQYF.

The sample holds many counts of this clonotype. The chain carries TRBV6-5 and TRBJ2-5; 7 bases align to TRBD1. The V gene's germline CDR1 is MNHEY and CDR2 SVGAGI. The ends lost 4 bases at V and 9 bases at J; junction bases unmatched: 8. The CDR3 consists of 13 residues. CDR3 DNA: TGTGCCAGCAGTTTATACAGTACAGGGGCCCAGTACTTC. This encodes CASSLYSTGAQYF.